This is a list of T cell receptor beta chains from one sample in a study of human T cells and chemical hapten exposure. TCRdb itself ran the RACE reads through MiXCR, one entry per CDR3 protein. The repertoire consists of about 110,000 distinct CDR3 sequences, with about a tenth occurring once and the leading ten covering over 3%. Sequenced material: whole blood, taken in connection with sensitization to the hapten diphenylcyclopropenone (DPC). These TCRs come from a woman in her 40s with alopecia areata. Some clones in this sample may be carry-over from other donors' samples. CDR3s include the opening cysteine and the closing phenylalanine or tryptophan. The D gene is left open where the match is weak. Size values are once, few and many counts, or a class for expanded clones, and some rows have none.

j_call d_call clone_size v_call cdr3_aa cdr3_nt
TRBJ2-7 TRBD1 NA TRBV9 CASRGTADYEQYF TGTGCCAGCAGGGGGACAGCCGACTACGAGCAGTACTTC
TRBJ1-6 NA few TRBV19 CASHYGGDSPLHF TGTGCCAGTCACTACGGGGGGGATTCACCCCTCCACTTT
TRBJ2-3 NA NA TRBV20-1 CSPRMVSTDTQYF TGCAGTCCGCGGATGGTTAGCACAGATACGCAGTATTTT
TRBJ2-7 TRBD1 many TRBV7-2 CASSLQGQGLGEQYF TGTGCCAGCAGCTTACAAGGACAGGGGTTGGGCGAGCAGTACTTC
TRBJ1-2 NA many TRBV7-2 CASSARDVVWGGYTF TGTGCCAGCAGCGCCCGGGACGTAGTTTGGGGAGGCTACACCTTC
TRBJ2-1 NA many TRBV7-3 CASSLTRDNEQFF TGTGCCAGCAGCTTAACGAGAGACAATGAGCAGTTCTTC
TRBJ2-3 NA few TRBV5-1 CASSFSSHTDTQYF TGCGCCAGCAGCTTTTCCTCTCACACAGATACGCAGTATTTT
TRBJ1-1 NA many TRBV7-8 CASSLAGRVLDTEAFF TGTGCCAGCAGCTTAGCTGGTCGGGTTTTGGACACTGAAGCTTTCTTT
TRBJ2-5 NA NA TRBV4-1 CASSQVIREQETQYF TGCGCCAGCAGCCAAGTTATCAGGGAACAAGAGACCCAGTACTTC
TRBJ2-1 NA few TRBV6-2/TRBV6-3 CASSWGLSSVEQFF TGTGCCAGCAGTTGGGGACTTTCCTCGGTCGAGCAGTTCTTC
TRBJ2-1 NA NA TRBV11-2 CASSLKGIYNEQFF TGTGCCAGCAGCTTAAAAGGGATCTACAATGAGCAGTTCTTC
TRBJ1-5 NA few TRBV4-3 CASSQVGGADQPQHF TGCGCCAGCAGCCAAGTAGGGGGGGCAGATCAGCCCCAGCATTTT
TRBJ1-2 NA many TRBV7-9 CASSPGHPGYTF TGTGCCAGCAGCCCGGGCCATCCAGGCTACACCTTC
TRBJ2-7 TRBD1 NA TRBV19 CASSEQGFYEQYF TGTGCCAGTAGTGAACAGGGGTTCTACGAGCAGTACTTC
TRBJ1-2 NA many TRBV28 CASQPPGRGYGYTF TGTGCCAGCCAGCCCCCGGGAAGGGGCTATGGCTACACCTTC
TRBJ2-1 TRBD2 many TRBV11-2 CASSLDSSRLAGVSDEQFF TGTGCCAGCAGCTTAGATTCATCTCGACTAGCGGGGGTGAGCGATGAGCAGTTCTTC
TRBJ2-3 NA NA TRBV20-1 CSARVGGTDTQYF TGCAGTGCTAGAGTGGGAGGCACAGATACGCAGTATTTT
TRBJ2-3 NA many TRBV5-1 CASSRGWGTDTQYF TGCGCCAGCAGCCGTGGGTGGGGGACAGATACGCAGTATTTT
TRBJ2-2 NA many TRBV7-6 CASSSSTGSNTGELFF TGTGCCAGCAGCTCGTCGACTGGTTCGAACACCGGGGAGCTGTTTTTT
TRBJ1-5 NA many TRBV28 CASSLAGGPNQPQHF TGTGCCAGCAGTTTAGCGGGGGGCCCCAATCAGCCCCAGCATTTT
TRBJ1-1 NA many TRBV7-7 CASSYDRTTEAFF TGTGCCAGCAGCTACGACAGGACTACTGAAGCTTTCTTT
TRBJ2-3 TRBD2 NA TRBV20-1 CSAPRVSGGPDTDTQYF TGCAGTGCCCCTCGGGTTAGCGGGGGGCCTGACACAGATACGCAGTATTTT